This entry concerns a single T cell receptor beta chain. Its antigen is unknown. The input lacks base qualities; no much larger clone sits a single base away. Additional DNA sequences in this sample encode the identical CDR3. The sample comes from a study of shared clonotypes between healthy human individuals (dated by TCRdb to 2020 to 2022). Background for the entire study: The cohort included three men and a couple of women between 18 and 49 years of age. For each donor, CD4 naive and CD4 memory were each given three plates, CD8 naive was given two plates, and CD8 memory was given one plate. To estimate repertoire size and how much clonotypes are shared between individuals, the study performed deep sequencing of blood TCR repertoires from five healthy adults. To increase sequencing depth and limit assay-specific biases, TCR repertoire library preparation and sequencing were carried out by different laboratories using diverse techniques. Between about 0.85 and 8.9 billion PBMCs per donor were obtained by leukapheresis.

CD8 naive samples were CD45RO-negative cells positively selected for CCR7, giving a CD45RA+CCR7+ population that excluded TemRA cells. Healthy HIV-negative adults with no recently reported acute infections or vaccinations were included as donors. All donors were Caucasian adults living in Nashville, Tennessee, USA. Blood was collected by leukapheresis, and PBMCs were isolated by Ficoll-Histopaque density gradient centrifugation and then cryopreserved in liquid nitrogen vapor phase. Analytical flow cytometry was used to check the purity and quantity of each magnetically sorted T cell population. Each sorted fraction had its genomic DNA isolated and then quantified by UV absorbance on a Nanodrop 2000c. Using the deep immunoSEQ assay, multiplex PCR amplified TCR CDR3 regions from genomic DNA. Genomic DNA extracted from each cell subset was distributed evenly over all wells of several immunoSEQ 96-well plates, and each plate served as one replicate. For sorted subsets, 200 to 250 ng of genomic DNA, equivalent to 25,000 to 35,000 T cell genomes, went into each replicate PCR. Purified libraries were measured with a Qubit 3.0 fluorometer, size-checked on a Bioanalyzer 2100, and measured again with the KAPA Library Quantification kit. Every immunoSEQ 96-well plate was sequenced on a dedicated single-read 150-cycle Illumina NextSeq 550 flow cell. As for how the authors treated the data: Because the immunoSEQ output included only junctional sequences and no quality scores, the filtering could not be the same as the filtering used for full-length reads. To assign V/J genes and CDR3, sequences were annotated against IMGT germline references using PyIR, a Python wrapper for IgBLAST v1.9. Reads with weak V/J assignments (E-value above 1e-6), missing CDR3, stop codons, out-of-frame junctions, or ambiguous translated residues were removed. V3J clonotypes were defined by identical inferred V gene, J gene, and CDR3 amino acid sequence. Percentage overlap between repertoires was calculated by dividing the number of shared unique clonotypes by the size of the smaller repertoire. RTK rarefaction, the Chao1 estimator, and Recon v2.1 estimates of unobserved clonotypes were used to assess repertoire richness. For all TCRbeta clonotypes obtained by the gDNA method from several donors, generation probabilities were computed with OLGA. As stored in TCRdb, this immuneACCESS dataset retains in-frame rearrangements with V and J assigned. A fraction of the clones does not appear; measured against another copy, unresolved V genes explain less than half of the discrepancy, and the remainder lacks a known reason. That table is the source of V, J and clone size, and D and trimming were worked out from the DNA. The sample table shows under 2,000,000 clones, and about 95% are seen once. The ten biggest clones cover 1.2% of the sample.

Paper-wide results and their limitations: Sharing across four donors was observed for around 5% of naive CD4, about 3.2% of naive CD8, roughly 2.4% of memory CD4, and roughly 0.4% of memory CD8 clonotypes. Compared with non-shared clonotypes, clonotypes shared by all four sorted-subset donors had higher generation probabilities. The genetic and exposure-history diversity represented was limited by the small number of donors. Naive subsets generally had larger estimated clonotype richness than memory subsets did. Sampling was limited to blood, and TCR repertoires in tissue likely differ from TCR repertoires in blood. Pairwise subsampling led to the expectation that sequencing depth would affect the degree of clonotype sharing among donors. Rarefaction of sorted-subset datasets indicated incomplete sequencing despite the large sequencing depth.

The source is a young man in good health. Input material: naive CD8+ T cells sorted from blood. The sample's cell subset or site label, decoded: CD45RA+CCR7+.

CDR3 loop: CSVRTGSYEQYF. The nucleotide sequence reads as follows: TGCAGCGTGCGGACAGGATCCTACGAGCAGTACTTC. Recombination connected TRBV29-1 to TRBJ2-7, and TRBD1 matches 7 of the central bases. As encoded in the germline V gene, CDR1 is SQVTM while CDR2 is ANQGSEA. The CDR3 runs 12 amino acids, cysteine and phenylalanine included. Of the read, only the CDR3 DNA is kept; its 36 bases are in frame from base 1. V is pruned by 6 bases and J by 1 base, leaving 3 bases of the junction without a gene match.